Listed here are 6 T cell receptor beta chains from one sample, sequenced in a study of shared T cell receptors in the human thymus. Measured with immunoSEQ multiplex PCR; TCRdb has only the in-frame clones, and not every one. This sample has hundreds of thousands of clones; over 75% occur once, and the top ten carry 0.0094%. This sample also appeared in a second study, on human thymus T cells.

Sequencing input: thymocytes. The receptors come from a boy in the first two years of life with a congenital heart defect.

This chain joins TRBV4-1 and TRBJ1-5, with D uncertain. The ends were cut back, 0 bases at V and 1 base at J, with 7 bases in the middle. This CDR3 contains 15 residues. In germline, CDR1 is MGHRA, CDR2 YSYEKL. DNA for the CDR3: TGCGCCAGCAGCCAAGATCAAGAGAGCAATCAGCCCCAGCATTTT. Translation: CASSQDQESNQPQHF.

The genes are TRBV9 and TRBJ1-5; D remains ambiguous. CDR1 is SGDLS and CDR2 is YYNGEE in the germline V gene. Trimming took off 0 bases at V and 6 bases at J, with 7 bases between the two ends. The CDR3 length is 13 residues. CDR3 region: CASSVGEGQPQHF. The CDR3, as DNA: TGTGCCAGCAGCGTAGGAGAGGGTCAGCCCCAGCATTTT.

The chain recombines TRBV5-1 with TRBJ2-1; D ambiguous. The CDR3 covers 16 residues. The V end lost 0 bases, the J end lost 4 bases, and 14 bases lay between the germline ends. Per germline, CDR1 SGHRS and CDR2 YFSETQ. CDR3 sequence reads: CASSLALLVDYNEQFF. The CDR3 bases are TGCGCCAGCAGCTTGGCCTTGCTAGTGGATTACAATGAGCAGTTCTTC.

The genes are TRBV7-3 and TRBJ1-6, with D possibly being TRBD1 (5 bases). Germline V gives CDR1 SGHTA, CDR2 FQGTGA. CDR3 length equals 20 residues. With 4 bases removed from V and 5 bases from J, the gap between germline ends came to 27 bases. CDR3 nucleotides: TGTGCCAGCAGCTCCCAGTTGAGCAGCTCGGGGGAAGAGGATAATTCACCCCTCCACTTT. It yields the protein CASSSQLSSSGEEDNSPLHF.

This chain links TRBV11-2 with TRBJ2-1, with 7 bases that match TRBD2. J was trimmed by 7 bases and V by 4 bases; bases with no gene match: 16. The CDR3 length is 17 residues. CDR1 is SGHAT and CDR2 is FQNNGV in the germline V gene. DNA of the CDR3: TGTGCCAGCAGCTCTGATTCTGGCGGGAGCAGAAAAAATGAGCAGTTCTTC. Protein: CASSSDSGGSRKNEQFF.

The chain uses TRBV4-3 and TRBJ2-3; D not certain. CDR1 and CDR2 (germline): LGHNA, YSLEER. The CDR3 covers 16 residues. The ends were cut back, 4 bases at V and 2 bases at J, with 16 bases in the middle. Here the CDR3 DNA reads TGCGCCAGCAGCCCCAACTTCGCCAAAATCACAGATACGCAGTATTTT. Translated: CASSPNFAKITDTQYF.